The 15 T cell receptor beta chains presented below share a single source sample, sequenced in a study of T-cell reconstitution after alpha-beta-depleted transplantation in children. The TCRbeta library was prepared with unique molecular identifiers. MiXCR was run by TCRdb on the PCR reads, yielding one entry per CDR3 protein. This sample has fewer than 750,000 distinct CDR3 sequences, with about 21% found just once. Here the sequenced sample was PBMCs, mostly from graft donor cells, taken 360 days after TCRalphabeta/CD19-depleted stem cell transplant. The receptors were sampled from a boy younger than two who had a stem cell transplant for acute myeloid leukemia, so the T cells may come from the graft donor.

In its sample, this clonotype was seen many times. The chain recombines TRBV5-6 with TRBJ1-6; D unresolved. V was pared by 0 bases and J by 5 bases, with 9 bases between. The germline gives CDR1 SGHDT, CDR2 YYEEEE. The CDR3 contains 15 residues. The CDR3 loop reads CASSLDNLDNSPLHF. The CDR3 bases are TGTGCCAGCAGCTTGGACAACCTTGATAATTCACCCCTCCACTTT.

This clonotype was seen only a few times. The chain carries TRBV20-1 and TRBJ1-1; D may be TRBD1 (5 bases). Trimming removed 5 bases from V and 1 base from J, with 17 bases in between. CDR3 length: 15 residues. Looked up from germline, CDR1 is DFQATT and CDR2 is SNEGSKA (reference sequence). The CDR3 DNA is TGCAGTGCTCACCGATTAGGGGCGCCGAACACTGAAGCTTTCTTT. The encoded protein is CSAHRLGAPNTEAFF.

The chain couples TRBV27 to TRBJ1-2, with D unclear. The CDR3 covers 13 residues. Germline V gene sequence: CDR1 MNHEY, CDR2 SMNVEV (reference sequence). The V end was cut by 5 bases, the J end by 3 bases, with 10 bases between. The DNA for the CDR3 is TGTGCCAGCAGTCCCAGGACGTACTATGGCTACACCTTC. Translated, it gives CASSPRTYYGYTF.

This clonotype occurred many times. The chain recombines TRBV7-2 with TRBJ2-5; 11 bases are a match to TRBD2. The CDR3 runs 15 residues. Germline V gene data show CDR1 as SGHTA and CDR2 as FQGNSA. The trim removed 5 bases at V and 2 bases at J, leaving 4 bases unmatched. The CDR3, as DNA: TGTGCCAGCAGCCCTCCTAGCGGGGGGCAAGAGACCCAGTACTTC. Amino acids: CASSPPSGGQETQYF.

The chain uses TRBV18 and TRBJ2-7; 8 positions agree with TRBD1. Per germline, CDR1 KGHSH and CDR2 LQKENI. CDR3 size: 13 residues. Trimming took 3 bases from V and 3 from J; bases not matched to a gene: 1. The chain's CDR3 is CASSPDRDYEQYF. The CDR3 DNA follows: TGTGCCAGCTCACCGGACAGGGACTACGAGCAGTACTTC.

The chain is built from TRBV6-1 and TRBJ2-6; 11 bases line up with TRBD1. Germline CDR1 MNHNS, CDR2 SASEGT. Trimming at V came to 10 bases and at J to 0 bases, leaving 5 bases not matched to a gene. The CDR3 length is 16 residues. The CDR3 coding sequence is TGTGCCAACACGGACAGGGGGCCCTCTGGGGCCAACGTCCTGACTTTC. Translating it yields CANTDRGPSGANVLTF.

This clonotype has just a few counts. The V and J genes are TRBV13 and TRBJ2-3, with TRBD1 as a possible D gene (6 bases). V lost 7 bases to trimming and J lost 5 bases, with 10 bases between them. Looked up from germline, CDR1 is PRHDT and CDR2 is FYEKMQ (reference sequence). The CDR3 is 12 residues long. The CDR3, as DNA: TGTGCCAGCATGGGGGCGGAAGATACGCAGTATTTT. Translating it yields CASMGAEDTQYF.

This clonotype was detected only a few times. The gene calls are TRBV27 and TRBJ1-2; D remains ambiguous. The CDR3 has 14 residues. The V end was cut by 3 bases, the J end by 6 bases, with 14 bases between. Germline lookup yields CDR1 MNHEY and CDR2 SMNVEV (reference sequence). The CDR3 coding sequence is TGTGCCAGCAGTTTTAGTCCGGAGACGGATGGCTACACCTTC. Protein: CASSFSPETDGYTF.

The chain is built from TRBV12-3 or TRBV12-4 and TRBJ2-3; 14 nucleotides line up with TRBD2. The V segment lost 0 bases and the J segment 9 bases; nucleotides outside the gene matches: 8. This CDR3 has 17 amino acids. The CDR3 DNA is TGTGCCAGCAGTTTAGCATCCGGGACTAGCGGGGGACGGACGCAGTATTTT. It yields the protein CASSLASGTSGGRTQYF.

This clonotype was observed a single time. The V call is TRBV10-3, the J call TRBJ2-7; TRBD2 agrees at 7 bases. Germline CDR1 ENHRY, CDR2 SYGVKD. This CDR3 contains 13 residues. V shed 2 bases and J 2 bases; nucleotides not matched to a gene: 0. The CDR3 DNA sequence: TGTGCCATCAGTGAGGGACTAGCCTACGAGCAGTACTTC. Residues: CAISEGLAYEQYF.

The V call is TRBV10-3, the J call TRBJ1-1, with TRBD1 as a possible D gene (6 bases). Trimming removed 6 bases from V and 0 bases from J, with 8 bases in between. The CDR3 is 13 amino acids. From germline, CDR1 is ENHRY and CDR2 SYGVKD. In DNA, the CDR3 is TGTGCCATCAGGGGACACTTGAACACTGAAGCTTTCTTT. It specifies CAIRGHLNTEAFF.

The gene calls are TRBV6-5 and TRBJ2-2, with 8 bases matching TRBD1. Germline V lookup: CDR1 MNHEY, CDR2 SVGAGI. Trimming at V came to 2 bases and at J to 0 bases, leaving 5 bases not matched to a gene. The CDR3 is 17 residues long. CDR3 nucleotide sequence: TGTGCCAGCAGTTACCGACAGGGGCCCGCGAACACCGGGGAGCTGTTTTTT. It encodes CASSYRQGPANTGELFF.

The chain links TRBV4-3 to TRBJ2-7; the D is unclear. Germline-derived CDR1 and CDR2 are LGHNA and YSLEER. V lost 1 base and J lost 2, with 12 bases in between. CDR3 length: 15 residues. CDR3 bases: TGCGCCAGCAGCCAAGGGTCCGGAATTGCCTACGAGCAGTACTTC. Translated, it gives CASSQGSGIAYEQYF.

This clonotype occurred many times. The chain links TRBV7-9 to TRBJ2-7, with TRBD2 matching 8 bases. The germline CDR1 and CDR2 sequences are SEHNR and FQNEAQ (reference sequence). The CDR3 runs to 11 residues. CDR3 sequence reads: CARKSGGQHYV. The CDR3, as DNA: TGTGCCAGGAAAAGCGGGGGTCAGCACTACGTC.

The CDR3 DNA is TGCGCCAGCAGCGACAGGGGGCATGGGGCCAACGTCCTGACTTTC. Amino acids: CASSDRGHGANVLTF. The rearrangement uses TRBV4-3 and TRBJ2-6, with 10 positions matching TRBD1. In germline, CDR1 is LGHNA, CDR2 YSLEER. The trim removed 5 bases at V and 3 bases at J, leaving 1 base unmatched. CDR3 length: 15 amino acids.